A single sample gave rise to the 11 T cell receptor beta chains below, sequenced in a study of T cells in Graves' hyperthyroidism and ophthalmopathy. It was RNA transcripts that yielded the amplified TCR beta CDR3 regions. During a first-round RT-PCR of the TCR CDR3, the HTBI primer set was used. TCRdb re-called the multiplex PCR reads through MiXCR, storing one row per CDR3 protein. The sample yields under 350,000 distinct CDR3 sequences, about 18% seen once. Sequenced input: blood. The receptors originated from a woman aged 55-69 years with Graves' ophthalmopathy.

This clonotype was seen at least ten times. Here the CDR3 reads CASSLRTANTGELFF. CDR3 DNA sequence: TGTGCCAGCAGCTTGAGGACAGCGAACACCGGGGAGCTGTTTTTT. The chain employs TRBV5-5 and TRBJ2-2, with a weak D call TRBD1 (6 bases). Germline CDR1 reads SGHKS; CDR2 reads YYEKEE (reference sequence). V gave up 1 base and J gave up 0 bases, with 7 bases separating them. The CDR3 is 15 residues long.

Details on this clonotype: A read error is possible here, since a much larger clone lies one base away. The chain combines TRBV2 with TRBJ2-7, with TRBD2 matching over 7 bases. The germline V gene has CDR1 SNHLY and CDR2 FYNNEI. The CDR3 contains 15 residues. V gave up 6 bases and J gave up 2 bases; unmatched junction bases: 10. CDR3 amino acids: CASSQHLGGTYEQYF. The CDR3 coding sequence is TGTGCCAGCAGCCAACATTTGGGGGGGACCTACGAGCAGTACTTC.

This clonotype was detected only a few times. The V call is TRBV10-1, the J call TRBJ2-7; D ambiguous. The CDR3 runs 14 residues. V was shortened by 2 bases and J by 0 bases, with 8 bases between the two germline ends. Germline values: CDR1 WNHNN, CDR2 SYGVQD (reference sequence). CDR3 coding DNA: TGCGCCAGCAGTGAGGGCCGCAGCTCCTACGAGCAGTACTTC. Protein product: CASSEGRSSYEQYF.

Only a few counts were recorded for this clonotype. The chain has TRBV4-3 and TRBJ2-7; D not certain. V lost 0 bases and J 2 bases, leaving 17 bases between the germline ends. Germline values: CDR1 LGHNA, CDR2 YSLEER. The CDR3 has 17 residues. The DNA of the CDR3 is TGCGCCAGCAGCCAAGAATCGTACGGGCAGGCACCCTACGAGCAGTACTTC. Its protein is CASSQESYGQAPYEQYF.

This clonotype was detected only a few times. The gene calls are TRBV18 and TRBJ2-5; the D gene is possibly TRBD1 (5 bases). Germline CDR1 and CDR2: KGHSH and LQKENI. CDR3 size: 13 residues. V lost 3 bases to trimming and J lost 5 bases, with 10 bases between them. CDR3 sequence (DNA): TGTGCCAGCTCACCTATGGGGCAGGAGACCCAGTACTTC. The encoded protein is CASSPMGQETQYF. The full variable domain, with the rest looked up from reference TRBV18 and TRBJ2-5, is NAGVMQNPRHLVRRRGQEARLRCSPMKGHSHVYWYRQLPEEGLKFMVYLQKENIIDESGMPKERFSAEFPKEGPSILRIQQVVRGDSAAYFCASSPMGQETQYFGPGTRLLVL.

This clonotype has a single count. The rearrangement uses TRBV6-5 and TRBJ2-7; D is possibly TRBD2 (5 bases). This CDR3 region has 14 residues. CDR1 and CDR2 (germline): MNHEY, SVGAGI. Trimming pared 2 bases from V and 3 bases from J, leaving 11 bases between. The DNA for the CDR3 is TGTGCCAGCAGTTACCCTAGCCTCCTCTACGAGCAGTACTTC. Translating it yields CASSYPSLLYEQYF.

This clonotype has a count of ten or more. The V gene is TRBV7-9, the J gene TRBJ2-5; TRBD2 aligns across 13 bases. Germline CDR1 SEHNR, CDR2 FQNEAQ (reference sequence). The CDR3 consists of 15 residues. V was pared by 5 bases and J by 9 bases, with 9 bases of the junction left unmatched. CDR3 sequence (DNA): TGTGCCAGCAGCCACGGGACTAGCGGGATACGGGCCCAGTACTTC. Its protein product is CASSHGTSGIRAQYF.

The chain has TRBV5-1 and TRBJ1-5; possible D gene TRBD1, 6 bases. The CDR3 has 15 amino acids. Between the trimmed V and J ends, which lost 3 bases and 1 base, there was a span of 11 bases. In germline, CDR1 is SGHRS, CDR2 YFSETQ. The CDR3 sequence is CASSWGPGSNQPQHF. The CDR3 DNA reads TGCGCCAGCAGCTGGGGGCCGGGAAGCAATCAGCCCCAGCATTTT.

The chain has TRBV12-3 or TRBV12-4 and TRBJ2-3; TRBD1 matches at 11 bases. The CDR3 is 16 amino acids. V was clipped by 5 bases and J by 2 bases; unmatched bases: 6. This CDR3 reads CASSVRTGGLTDTQYF. CDR3 in DNA: TGTGCCAGCAGTGTCCGGACAGGGGGCCTCACAGATACGCAGTATTTT.

This clonotype was counted at least ten times. The chain uses TRBV5-1 and TRBJ1-1; unclear D gene. The germline V and J ends were trimmed by 3 bases and 7 bases, with 10 bases remaining between them. Germline V lookup: CDR1 SGHRS, CDR2 YFSETQ. CDR3 length: 12 amino acids. CDR3 DNA: TGCGCCAGCAGCTCCGGACGGAATGAAGCTTTCTTT. Amino acids: CASSSGRNEAFF.

This clonotype was counted ten times or more. The rearrangement links TRBV7-2 to TRBJ2-7; D perhaps matches TRBD2 (5 bases). CDR1 SGHTA and CDR2 FQGNSA come from the germline V gene. The CDR3 extends over 15 amino acids. Trimming shortened V by 5 bases and J by 7 bases, and 21 bases separated the two germline ends. The CDR3 coding sequence is TGTGCCAGCAGCCCAAGGACTGACACCCTAGGGGAGCAGTACTTC. It translates to CASSPRTDTLGEQYF.